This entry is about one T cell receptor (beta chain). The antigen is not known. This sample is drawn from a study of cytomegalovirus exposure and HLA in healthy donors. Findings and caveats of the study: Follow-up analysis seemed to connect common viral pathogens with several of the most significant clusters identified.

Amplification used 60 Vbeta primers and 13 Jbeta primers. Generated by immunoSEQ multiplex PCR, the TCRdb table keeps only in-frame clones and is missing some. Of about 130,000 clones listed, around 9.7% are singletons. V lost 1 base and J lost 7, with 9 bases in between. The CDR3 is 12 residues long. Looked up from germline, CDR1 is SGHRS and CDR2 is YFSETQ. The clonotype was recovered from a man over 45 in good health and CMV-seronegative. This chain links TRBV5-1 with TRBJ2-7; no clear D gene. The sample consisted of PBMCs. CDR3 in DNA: TGCGCCAGCAGCTTGAGCACAGATGAGCAGTACTTC. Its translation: CASSLSTDEQYF.